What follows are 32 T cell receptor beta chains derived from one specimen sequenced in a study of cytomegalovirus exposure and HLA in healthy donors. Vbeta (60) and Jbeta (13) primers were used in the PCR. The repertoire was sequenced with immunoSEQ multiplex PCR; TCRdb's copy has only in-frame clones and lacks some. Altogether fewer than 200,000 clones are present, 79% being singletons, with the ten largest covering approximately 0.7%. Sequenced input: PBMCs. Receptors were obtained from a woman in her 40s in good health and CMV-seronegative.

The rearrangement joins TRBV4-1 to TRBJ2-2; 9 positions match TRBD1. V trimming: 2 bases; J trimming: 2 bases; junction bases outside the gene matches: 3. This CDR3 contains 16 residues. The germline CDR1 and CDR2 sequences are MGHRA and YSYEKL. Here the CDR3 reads CASSQKDRGNTGELFF. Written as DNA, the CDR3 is TGCGCCAGCAGCCAAAAGGACAGGGGAAACACCGGGGAGCTGTTTTTT.

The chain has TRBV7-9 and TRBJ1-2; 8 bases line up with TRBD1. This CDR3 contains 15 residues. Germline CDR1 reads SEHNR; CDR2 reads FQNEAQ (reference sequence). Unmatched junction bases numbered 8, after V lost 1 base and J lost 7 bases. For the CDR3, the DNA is TGTGCCAGCAGCTTAGACAGGGGGACTTTGAGTGGCTACACCTTC. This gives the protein CASSLDRGTLSGYTF.

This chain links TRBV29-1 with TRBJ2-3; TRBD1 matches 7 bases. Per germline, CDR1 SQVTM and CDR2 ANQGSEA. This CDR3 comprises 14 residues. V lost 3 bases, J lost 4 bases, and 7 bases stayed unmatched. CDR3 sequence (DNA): TGCAGCGTTGAGGGGCAGAGGGGGCCAGATACGCAGTATTTT. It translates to CSVEGQRGPDTQYF.

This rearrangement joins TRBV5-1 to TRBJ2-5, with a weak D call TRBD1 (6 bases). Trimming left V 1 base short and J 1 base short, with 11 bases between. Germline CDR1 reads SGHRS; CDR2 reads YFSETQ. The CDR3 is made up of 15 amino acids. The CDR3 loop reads CASSLNFRGQETQYF. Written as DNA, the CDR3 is TGCGCCAGCAGCTTGAATTTCAGGGGCCAAGAGACCCAGTACTTC.

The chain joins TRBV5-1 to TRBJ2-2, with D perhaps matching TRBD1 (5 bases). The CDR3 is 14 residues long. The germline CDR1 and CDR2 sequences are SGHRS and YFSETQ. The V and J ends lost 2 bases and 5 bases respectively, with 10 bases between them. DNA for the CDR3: TGCGCCAGCAGCTTCGGTCAGGGAACCGGGGAGCTGTTTTTT. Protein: CASSFGQGTGELFF.

CDR3 loop: CASSSAGFNTGELFF. The CDR3 bases are TGTGCCAGCAGTTCAGCGGGGTTTAACACCGGGGAGCTGTTTTTT. The chain combines TRBV27 with TRBJ2-2; 7 bases fit TRBD2. The CDR3 has 15 amino acids. Germline values: CDR1 MNHEY, CDR2 SMNVEV (reference sequence). J gave up 2 bases and V 4 bases, and 4 bases lay outside the gene matches.

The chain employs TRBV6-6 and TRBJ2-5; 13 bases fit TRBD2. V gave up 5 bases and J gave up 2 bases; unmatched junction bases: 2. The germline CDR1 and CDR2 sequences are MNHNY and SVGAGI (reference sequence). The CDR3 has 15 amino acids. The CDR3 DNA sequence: TGTGCCAGCAGTCGGACTAGCGGGGGACAAGAGACCCAGTACTTC. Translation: CASSRTSGGQETQYF.

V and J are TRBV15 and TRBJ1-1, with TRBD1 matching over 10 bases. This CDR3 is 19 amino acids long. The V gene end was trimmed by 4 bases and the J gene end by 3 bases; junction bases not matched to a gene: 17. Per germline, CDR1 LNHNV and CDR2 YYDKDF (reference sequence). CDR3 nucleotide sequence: TGTGCCACCAGCATCATGACCCCGGGACAGGGGATGTGGGACACTGAAGCTTTCTTT. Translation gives CATSIMTPGQGMWDTEAFF.

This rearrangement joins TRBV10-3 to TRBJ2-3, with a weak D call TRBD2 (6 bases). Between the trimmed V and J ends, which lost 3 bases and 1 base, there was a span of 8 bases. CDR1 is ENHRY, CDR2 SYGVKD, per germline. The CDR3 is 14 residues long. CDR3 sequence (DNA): TGTGCCATCAGTGACGGGGGTGGCACAGATACGCAGTATTTT. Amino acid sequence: CAISDGGGTDTQYF.

CDR3 sequence reads: CASSLASGRINEQFF. The CDR3 DNA is TGTGCCAGCAGTTTGGCTAGCGGGAGGATCAATGAGCAGTTCTTC. V and J are TRBV27 and TRBJ2-1, with 11 bases aligning to TRBD2. The CDR3 is 15 residues long. Trimming at V came to 3 bases and at J to 6 bases, leaving 4 bases not matched to a gene. Per the germline V gene, CDR1 is MNHEY and CDR2 is SMNVEV (reference sequence).

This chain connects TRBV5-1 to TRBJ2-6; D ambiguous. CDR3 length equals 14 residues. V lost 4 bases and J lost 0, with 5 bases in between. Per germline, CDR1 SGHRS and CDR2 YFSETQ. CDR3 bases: TGCGCCAGCAGCCCCCTCTCTGGGGCCAACGTCCTGACTTTC. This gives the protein CASSPLSGANVLTF.

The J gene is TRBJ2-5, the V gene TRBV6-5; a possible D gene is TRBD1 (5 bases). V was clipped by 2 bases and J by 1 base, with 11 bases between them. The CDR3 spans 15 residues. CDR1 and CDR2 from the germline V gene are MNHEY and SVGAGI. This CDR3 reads CASSYDSLIQETQYF. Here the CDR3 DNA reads TGTGCCAGCAGTTACGACAGTCTGATCCAAGAGACCCAGTACTTC.

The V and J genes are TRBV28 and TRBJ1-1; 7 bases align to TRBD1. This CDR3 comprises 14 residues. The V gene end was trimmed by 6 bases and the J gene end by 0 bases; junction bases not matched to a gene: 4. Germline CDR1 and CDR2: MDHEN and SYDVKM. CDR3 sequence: CASRQQGMNTEAFF. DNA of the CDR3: TGTGCCAGCAGACAACAGGGGATGAACACTGAAGCTTTCTTT.

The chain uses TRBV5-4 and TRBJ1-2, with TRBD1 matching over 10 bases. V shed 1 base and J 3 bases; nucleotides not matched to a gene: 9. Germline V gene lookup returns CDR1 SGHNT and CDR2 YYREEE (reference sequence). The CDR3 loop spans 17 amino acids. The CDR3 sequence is CASSLFRGQGGDYGYTF. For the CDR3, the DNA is TGTGCCAGCAGCTTGTTCCGAGGACAGGGGGGAGACTATGGCTACACCTTC.

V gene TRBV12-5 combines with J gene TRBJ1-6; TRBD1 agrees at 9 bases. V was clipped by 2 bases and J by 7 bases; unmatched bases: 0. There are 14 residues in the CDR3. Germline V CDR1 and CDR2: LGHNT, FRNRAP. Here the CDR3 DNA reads TGTGCTAGTGGTTTGACAGGGGGCAATTCACCCCTCCACTTT. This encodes CASGLTGGNSPLHF. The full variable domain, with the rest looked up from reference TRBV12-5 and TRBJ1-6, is DARVTQTPRHKVTEMGQEVTMRCQPILGHNTVFWYRQTMMQGLELLAYFRNRAPLDDSGMPKDRFSAEMPDATLATLKIQPSEPRDSAVYFCASGLTGGNSPLHFGNGTRLTVT.

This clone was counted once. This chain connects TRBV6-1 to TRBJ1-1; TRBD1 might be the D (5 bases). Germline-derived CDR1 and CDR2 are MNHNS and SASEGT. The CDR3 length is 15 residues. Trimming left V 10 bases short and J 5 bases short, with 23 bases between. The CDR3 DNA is TGTGCCACAGAGGCCGGGACGCGGGGAGGGACTGAAGCTTTCTTT. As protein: CATEAGTRGGTEAFF.

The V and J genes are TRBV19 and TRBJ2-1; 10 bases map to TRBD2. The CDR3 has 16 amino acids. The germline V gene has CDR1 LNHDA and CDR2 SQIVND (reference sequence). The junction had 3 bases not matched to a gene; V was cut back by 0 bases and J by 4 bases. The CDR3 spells CASSIEGLASYNEQFF. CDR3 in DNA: TGTGCCAGTAGTATAGAGGGACTAGCGTCATACAATGAGCAGTTCTTC.

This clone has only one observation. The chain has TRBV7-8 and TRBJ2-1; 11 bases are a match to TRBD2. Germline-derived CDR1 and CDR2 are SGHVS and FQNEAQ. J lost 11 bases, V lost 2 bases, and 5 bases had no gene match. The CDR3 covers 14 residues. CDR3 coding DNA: TGTGCCAGCAGCTTAACCCTAGCGGGGGGAAAGCAGTTCTTC. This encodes CASSLTLAGGKQFF.

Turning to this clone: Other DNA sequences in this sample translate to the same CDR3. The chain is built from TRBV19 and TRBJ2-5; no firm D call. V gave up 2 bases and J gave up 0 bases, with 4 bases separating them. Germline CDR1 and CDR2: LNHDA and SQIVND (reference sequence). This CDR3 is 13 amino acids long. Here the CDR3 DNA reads TGTGCCAGTAGTATAATCTACCAAGAGACCCAGTACTTC. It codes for CASSIIYQETQYF.

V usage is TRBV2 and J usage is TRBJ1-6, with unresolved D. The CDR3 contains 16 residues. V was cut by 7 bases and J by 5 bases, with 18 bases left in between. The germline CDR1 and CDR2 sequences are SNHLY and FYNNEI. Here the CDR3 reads CASNPTLGLNNSPLHF. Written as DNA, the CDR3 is TGTGCCAGCAACCCGACTCTGGGTTTGAATAATTCACCCCTCCACTTT.

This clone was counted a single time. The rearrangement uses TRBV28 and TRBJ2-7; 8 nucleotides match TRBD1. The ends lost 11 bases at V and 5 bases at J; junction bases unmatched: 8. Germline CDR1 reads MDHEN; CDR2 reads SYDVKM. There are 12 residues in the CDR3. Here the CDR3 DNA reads TGTGCCGGGGGGACAGGCCCCCACGAGCAGTACTTC. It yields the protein CAGGTGPHEQYF.

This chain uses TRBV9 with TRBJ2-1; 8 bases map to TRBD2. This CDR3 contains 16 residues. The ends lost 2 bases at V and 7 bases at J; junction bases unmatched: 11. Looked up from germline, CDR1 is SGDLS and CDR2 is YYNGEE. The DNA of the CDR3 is TGTGCCAGCAGCGTGAGGGTAGGGCTAGCGGGTAATGAGCAGTTCTTC. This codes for CASSVRVGLAGNEQFF.

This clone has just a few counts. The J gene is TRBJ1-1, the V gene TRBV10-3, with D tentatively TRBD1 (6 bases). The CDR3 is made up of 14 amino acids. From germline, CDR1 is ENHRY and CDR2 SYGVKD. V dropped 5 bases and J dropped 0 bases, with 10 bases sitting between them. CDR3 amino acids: CAISTDSVNTEAFF. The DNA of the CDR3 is TGTGCCATCAGTACGGACAGCGTGAACACTGAAGCTTTCTTT.

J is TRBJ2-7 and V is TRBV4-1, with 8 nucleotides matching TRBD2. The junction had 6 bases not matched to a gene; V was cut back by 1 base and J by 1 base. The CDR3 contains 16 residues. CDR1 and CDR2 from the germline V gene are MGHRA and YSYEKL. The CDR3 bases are TGCGCCAGCAGCCAAGTGGCCAGCGGGGGATCCTACGAGCAGTACTTC. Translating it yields CASSQVASGGSYEQYF.

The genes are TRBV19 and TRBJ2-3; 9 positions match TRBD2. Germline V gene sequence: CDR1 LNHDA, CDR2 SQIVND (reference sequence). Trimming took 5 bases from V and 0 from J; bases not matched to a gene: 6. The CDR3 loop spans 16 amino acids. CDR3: CASSPLAGTSTDTQYF. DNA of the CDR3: TGTGCCAGTAGTCCACTAGCGGGCACTAGCACAGATACGCAGTATTTT. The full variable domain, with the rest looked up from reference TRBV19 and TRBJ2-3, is DGGITQSPKYLFRKEGQNVTLSCEQNLNHDAMYWYRQDPGQGLRLIYYSQIVNDFQKGDIAEGYSVSREKKESFPLTVTSAQKNPTAFYLCASSPLAGTSTDTQYFGPGTRLTVL.

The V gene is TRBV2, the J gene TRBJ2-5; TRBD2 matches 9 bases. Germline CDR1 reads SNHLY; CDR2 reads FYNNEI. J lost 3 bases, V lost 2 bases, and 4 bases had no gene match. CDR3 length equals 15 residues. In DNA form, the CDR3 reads TGTGCCAGCAGTGAATTGGGGACTAGCAAAGAGACCCAGTACTTC. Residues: CASSELGTSKETQYF.

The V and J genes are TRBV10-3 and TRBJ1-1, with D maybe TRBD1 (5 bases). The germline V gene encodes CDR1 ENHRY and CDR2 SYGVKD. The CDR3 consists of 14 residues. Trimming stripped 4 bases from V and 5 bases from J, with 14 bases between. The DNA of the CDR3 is TGTGCCATCAGTGGGGGGGGTAGTGGGACTGAAGCTTTCTTT. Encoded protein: CAISGGGSGTEAFF.

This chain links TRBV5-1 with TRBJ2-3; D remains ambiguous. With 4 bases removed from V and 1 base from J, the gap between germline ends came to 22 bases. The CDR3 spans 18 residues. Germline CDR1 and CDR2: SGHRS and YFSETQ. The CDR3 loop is CASSARRTGLVRTDTQYF. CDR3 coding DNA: TGCGCCAGCAGCGCGCGACGCACGGGTCTAGTACGCACAGATACGCAGTATTTT.

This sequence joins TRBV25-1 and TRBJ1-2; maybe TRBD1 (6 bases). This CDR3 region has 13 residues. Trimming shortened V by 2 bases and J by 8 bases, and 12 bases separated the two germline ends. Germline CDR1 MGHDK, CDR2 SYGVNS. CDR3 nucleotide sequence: TGTGCCAGCAGTGAAGTTCAGGGGTACGGCTACACCTTC. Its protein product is CASSEVQGYGYTF.

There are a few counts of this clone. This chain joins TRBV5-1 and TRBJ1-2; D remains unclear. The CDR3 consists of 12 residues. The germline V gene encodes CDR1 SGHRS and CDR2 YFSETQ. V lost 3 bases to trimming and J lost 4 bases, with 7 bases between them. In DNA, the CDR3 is TGCGCCAGCAGCTCCCCTACCTATGGCTACACCTTC. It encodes CASSSPTYGYTF.

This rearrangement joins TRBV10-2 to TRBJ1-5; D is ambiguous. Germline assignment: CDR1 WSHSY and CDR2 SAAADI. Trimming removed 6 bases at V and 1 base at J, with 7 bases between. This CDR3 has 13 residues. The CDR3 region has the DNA TGCGCCAGCAGACAGAGCAGCAATCAGCCCCAGCATTTT. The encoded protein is CASRQSSNQPQHF.

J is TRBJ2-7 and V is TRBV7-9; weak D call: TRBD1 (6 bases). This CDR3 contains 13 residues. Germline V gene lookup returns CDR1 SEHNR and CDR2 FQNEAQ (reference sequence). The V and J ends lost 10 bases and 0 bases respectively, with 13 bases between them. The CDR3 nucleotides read TGTGCCACCACCGACAGGAGCTCCTACGAGCAGTACTTC. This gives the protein CATTDRSSYEQYF.